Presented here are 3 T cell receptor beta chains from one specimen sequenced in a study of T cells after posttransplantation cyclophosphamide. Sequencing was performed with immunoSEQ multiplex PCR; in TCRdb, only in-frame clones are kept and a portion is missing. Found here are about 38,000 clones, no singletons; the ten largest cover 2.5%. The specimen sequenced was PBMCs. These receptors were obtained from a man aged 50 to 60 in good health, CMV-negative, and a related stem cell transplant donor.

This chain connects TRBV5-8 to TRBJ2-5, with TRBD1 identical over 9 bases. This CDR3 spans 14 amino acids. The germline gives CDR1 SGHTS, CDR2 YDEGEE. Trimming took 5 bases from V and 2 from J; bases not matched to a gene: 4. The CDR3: CASSRGQGQETQYF. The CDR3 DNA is TGTGCCAGCAGTCGAGGACAGGGGCAAGAGACCCAGTACTTC. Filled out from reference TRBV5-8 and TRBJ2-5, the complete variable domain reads EAGVTQSPTHLIKTRGQQATLRCSPISGHTSVYWYQQALGLGLQFLLWYDEGEERNRGNFPPRFSGRQFPNYSSELNVNALELEDSALYLCASSRGQGQETQYFGPGTRLLVL.

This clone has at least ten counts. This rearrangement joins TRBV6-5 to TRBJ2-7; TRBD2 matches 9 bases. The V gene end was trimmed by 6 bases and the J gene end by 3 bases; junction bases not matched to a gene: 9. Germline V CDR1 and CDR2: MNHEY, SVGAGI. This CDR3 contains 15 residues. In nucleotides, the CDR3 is TGTGCCAGCAGGGGCCTGGGGACTAGCCACTACGAGCAGTACTTC. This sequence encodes CASRGLGTSHYEQYF.

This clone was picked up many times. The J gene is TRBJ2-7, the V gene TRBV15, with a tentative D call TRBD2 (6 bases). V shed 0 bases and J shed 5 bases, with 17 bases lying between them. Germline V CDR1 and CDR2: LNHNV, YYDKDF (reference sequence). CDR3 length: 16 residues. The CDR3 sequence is CATSREGSAGLDEQYF. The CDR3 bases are TGTGCCACCAGCAGAGAAGGATCCGCGGGACTCGACGAGCAGTACTTC. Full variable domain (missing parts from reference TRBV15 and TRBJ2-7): DAMVIQNPRYQVTQFGKPVTLSCSQTLNHNVMYWYQQKSSQAPKLLFHYYDKDFNNEADTPDNFQSRRPNTSFCFLDIRSPGLGDTAMYLCATSREGSAGLDEQYFGPGTRLTVT.